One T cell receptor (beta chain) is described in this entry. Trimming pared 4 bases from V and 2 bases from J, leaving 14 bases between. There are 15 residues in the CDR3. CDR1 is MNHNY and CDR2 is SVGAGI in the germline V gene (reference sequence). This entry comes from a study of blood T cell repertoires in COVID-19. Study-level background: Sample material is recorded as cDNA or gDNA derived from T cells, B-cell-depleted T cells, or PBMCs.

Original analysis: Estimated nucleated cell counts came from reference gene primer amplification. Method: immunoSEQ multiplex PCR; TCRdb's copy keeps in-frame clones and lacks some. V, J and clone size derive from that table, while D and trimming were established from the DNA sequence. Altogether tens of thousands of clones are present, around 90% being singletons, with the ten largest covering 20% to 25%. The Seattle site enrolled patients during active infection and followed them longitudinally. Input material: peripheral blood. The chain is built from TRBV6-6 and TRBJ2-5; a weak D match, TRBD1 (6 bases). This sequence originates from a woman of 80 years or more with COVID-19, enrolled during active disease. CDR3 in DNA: TGTGCCAGCAGTTTTATCGGGACACCTCAAGAGACCCAGTACTTC. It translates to CASSFIGTPQETQYF.